The rows below give T cell receptor beta chains drawn from one sample of a study of blood T cells in healthy people across ages. TCRdb itself ran the 5' RACE reads through MiXCR, one entry per CDR3 protein. The repertoire holds more than 1.4 million distinct CDR3 sequences, 42% seen once, with 7.9% in the top ten. Sequenced: blood. These receptors came from a woman aged 18-35 years in good health. The CDR3 runs from the conserved cysteine through the conserved F or W. A D gene is named only where the DNA matches it firmly. Clone size is not always given. Where it is, it says once, few, many or a class for expanded clones.

size	V	D	J	CDR3	DNA
-	TRBV4-2	TRBD1	TRBJ1-2	CASSQEGKTGGPYGYTF	TGTGCCAGCAGCCAAGAGGGGAAGACAGGGGGGCCTTATGGCTACACCTTC
-	TRBV6-5	-	TRBJ2-7	CASSYSMGGGEQYF	TGTGCCAGCAGTTACTCGATGGGGGGAGGCGAGCAGTACTTC
-	TRBV7-9	TRBD1	TRBJ1-2	CASSRQGDGYTF	TGTGCCAGCAGTCGACAGGGGGATGGCTACACCTTC
-	TRBV4-1	TRBD1	TRBJ1-5	CASSQDTGTGIGSNQPQHF	TGCGCCAGCAGCCAAGATACAGGGACAGGGATCGGTAGCAATCAGCCCCAGCATTTT
-	TRBV12-5	-	TRBJ2-3	CASGLGVAGTTDTQYF	TGTGCTAGTGGTTTGGGGGTCGCGGGAACAACAGATACGCAGTATTTT
few	TRBV5-4	TRBD2	TRBJ2-5	CASSLRLAGRQETQYF	TGTGCCAGCAGCTTACGACTAGCGGGACGCCAAGAGACCCAGTACTTC
-	TRBV12-3/TRBV12-4	TRBD1	TRBJ1-4	CASSSRDRLSEKLFF	TGTGCCAGCAGCTCCCGGGACAGGCTTAGTGAAAAACTGTTTTTT
-	TRBV9	-	TRBJ1-3	CASSAEAGNTIYF	TGTGCCAGCAGCGCAGAGGCTGGAAACACCATATATTTT
many	TRBV7-2	TRBD1	TRBJ2-7	CASSLEIRDRGQYF	TGTGCCAGCAGCTTAGAGATCCGGGACAGGGGGCAGTACTTC
-	TRBV3-1	-	TRBJ2-1	CASSLQHTQFF	TGTGCCAGCAGCCTTCAACATACTCAGTTCTTC
few	TRBV5-1	TRBD2	TRBJ2-7	CASSLNSGVTGYEQYF	TGCGCCAGCAGCCTCAATAGCGGGGTAACCGGCTACGAGCAGTACTTC
-	TRBV12-3/TRBV12-4	TRBD2	TRBJ2-5	CASSPSSGRETETQYF	TGTGCCAGCAGTCCCTCTAGCGGGAGGGAAACAGAGACCCAGTACTTC
-	TRBV20-1	-	TRBJ2-7	CSASANQGIKAHEQYF	TGCAGTGCTAGCGCTAATCAGGGGATAAAGGCCCACGAGCAGTACTTC
-	TRBV13	TRBD2	TRBJ2-5	CASSSGTSLETQYF	TGTGCCAGCAGCTCCGGGACTAGCCTAGAGACCCAGTACTTC
many	TRBV4-2	-	TRBJ2-7	CASSQAGERYEQYF	TGTGCCAGCAGCCAAGCGGGAGAAAGGTACGAGCAGTACTTC
-	TRBV6-6	-	TRBJ2-7	CASSYEGSGSSEQYF	TGTGCCAGCAGTTACGAAGGGTCTGGGTCTAGCGAGCAGTACTTC
-	TRBV11-2	-	TRBJ1-2	CASSLALEYGYTF	TGTGCCAGCAGCCTGGCGCTCGAGTATGGCTACACCTTC
few	TRBV6-6	-	TRBJ2-1	CASSYTGLAPPEQFF	TGTGCCAGCAGTTACACTGGGCTAGCGCCTCCTGAGCAGTTCTTC
-	TRBV3-1	-	TRBJ2-3	CAVRGRLGDTQYF	TGTGCCGTTAGAGGGAGGCTGGGGGATACGCAGTATTTT
-	TRBV20-1	-	TRBJ1-1	CSAGRSTEAFF	TGCAGTGCTGGGAGGAGCACTGAAGCTTTCTTT
-	TRBV9	-	TRBJ2-3	CASSALGIGDTQYF	TGTGCCAGCAGCGCCCTCGGGATAGGAGATACGCAGTATTTT
-	TRBV3-1	-	TRBJ2-1	CASSLGGGIGYNEQFF	TGTGCCAGCAGCCTCGGCGGCGGGATCGGGTACAATGAGCAGTTCTTC
-	TRBV20-1	TRBD2	TRBJ2-1	CSAWGLDHNEQFF	TGCAGTGCTTGGGGACTAGACCACAATGAGCAGTTCTTC
-	TRBV7-6	-	TRBJ1-2	CASSLAIGDYGYTF	TGTGCCAGCAGCTTAGCGATAGGGGACTATGGCTACACCTTC
once	TRBV11-2	TRBD1	TRBJ1-1	CASRTGTGAYTEAFF	TGTGCCAGCAGGACCGGGACAGGGGCCTACACTGAAGCTTTCTTT
few	TRBV7-8	TRBD2	TRBJ2-1	CASSFPPGGVYNEQFF	TGTGCCAGCAGCTTTCCCCCGGGAGGGGTATACAATGAGCAGTTCTTC
-	TRBV24-1	TRBD1	TRBJ2-7	CATSVPDRGEQYF	TGTGCCACCAGTGTCCCGGACAGGGGCGAGCAGTACTTC
few	TRBV7-8	TRBD2	TRBJ2-1	CASSLASGAPYNEQFF	TGTGCCAGCAGCTTAGCGAGCGGGGCCCCCTACAATGAGCAGTTCTTC
-	TRBV7-6	TRBD2	TRBJ2-7	CATSVGGAYEQYF	TGTGCCACCAGCGTTGGGGGGGCCTACGAGCAGTACTTC
-	TRBV2	TRBD1	TRBJ1-1	CASRTGQGIKNTEAFF	TGTGCCAGCAGGACGGGACAGGGGATTAAGAACACTGAAGCTTTCTTT
few	TRBV12-3/TRBV12-4	-	TRBJ2-1	CASSSPPSAGRVYNEQFF	TGTGCCAGCAGTTCCCCCCCGTCGGCCGGGAGAGTTTACAATGAGCAGTTCTTC